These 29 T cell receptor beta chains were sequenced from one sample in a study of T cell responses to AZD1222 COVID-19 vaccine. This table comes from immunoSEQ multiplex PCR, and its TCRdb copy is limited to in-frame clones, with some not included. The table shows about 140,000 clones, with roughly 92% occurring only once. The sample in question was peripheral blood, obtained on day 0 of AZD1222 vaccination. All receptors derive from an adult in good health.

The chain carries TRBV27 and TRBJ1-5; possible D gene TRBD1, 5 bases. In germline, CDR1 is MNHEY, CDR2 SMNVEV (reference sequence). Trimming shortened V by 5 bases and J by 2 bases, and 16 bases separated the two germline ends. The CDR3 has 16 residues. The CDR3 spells CASSPVGVGGNQPQHF. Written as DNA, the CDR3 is TGTGCCAGCAGTCCCGTGGGAGTGGGGGGCAATCAGCCCCAGCATTTT.

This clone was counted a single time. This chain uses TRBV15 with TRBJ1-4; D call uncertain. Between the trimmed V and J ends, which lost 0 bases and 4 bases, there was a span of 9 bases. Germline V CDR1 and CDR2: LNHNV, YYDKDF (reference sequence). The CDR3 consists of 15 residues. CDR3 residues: CATSRDSIVNEKLFF. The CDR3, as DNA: TGTGCCACCAGCAGAGATAGTATCGTTAATGAAAAACTGTTTTTT.

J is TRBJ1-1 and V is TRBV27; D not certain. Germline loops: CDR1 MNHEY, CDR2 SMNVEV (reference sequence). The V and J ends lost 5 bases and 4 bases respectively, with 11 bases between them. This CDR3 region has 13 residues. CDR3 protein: CASSAGWATEAFF. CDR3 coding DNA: TGTGCCAGCAGTGCCGGGTGGGCCACTGAAGCTTTCTTT.

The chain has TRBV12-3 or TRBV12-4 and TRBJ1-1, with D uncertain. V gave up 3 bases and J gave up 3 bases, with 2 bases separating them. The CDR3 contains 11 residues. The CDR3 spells CASSFYTEAFF. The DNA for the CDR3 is TGTGCCAGCAGTTTCTACACTGAAGCTTTCTTT.

This chain's CDR3 is CASSFTRGTDTQYF. CDR3 coding DNA: TGTGCCAGCAGCTTTACAAGGGGCACAGATACGCAGTATTTT. The chain recombines TRBV11-1 with TRBJ2-3; no reliable D call. Germline V gene lookup returns CDR1 SGHAT and CDR2 FQDESV (reference sequence). The V end lost 3 bases, the J end lost 1 base, and 8 bases lay between the germline ends. The CDR3 consists of 14 residues.

For the CDR3, the DNA is TGTGCCAGCAGTTTATCGATTCGACAGTGGGGGCTGGGAAACACCATATATTTT. The encoded protein is CASSLSIRQWGLGNTIYF. The chain has TRBV27 and TRBJ1-3; TRBD1 might be the D (6 bases). Trimming cost V 0 bases and J 4 bases, with 19 bases left between them. Germline CDR1 and CDR2: MNHEY and SMNVEV (reference sequence). This CDR3 has 18 amino acids.

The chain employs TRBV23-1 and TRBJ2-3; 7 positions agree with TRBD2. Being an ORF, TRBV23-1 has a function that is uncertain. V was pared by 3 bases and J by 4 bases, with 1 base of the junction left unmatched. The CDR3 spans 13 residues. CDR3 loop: CASSQLAADTQYF. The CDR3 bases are TGCGCCAGCAGTCAGCTAGCGGCAGATACGCAGTATTTT.

CDR3 DNA sequence: TGTGCCAGCAGCCCGTTTACAGGGAACTTCTACGAGCAGTACTTC. Encoded protein: CASSPFTGNFYEQYF. The rearrangement links TRBV7-9 to TRBJ2-7, with D tentatively TRBD1 (6 bases). The germline V gene has CDR1 SEHNR and CDR2 FQNEAQ (reference sequence). V was trimmed by 5 bases and J by 3 bases, leaving 17 bases between them. There are 15 residues in the CDR3.

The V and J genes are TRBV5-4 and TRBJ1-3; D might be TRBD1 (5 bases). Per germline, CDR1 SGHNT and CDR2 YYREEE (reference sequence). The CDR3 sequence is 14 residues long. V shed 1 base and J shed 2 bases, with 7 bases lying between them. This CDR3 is CASSLRGAGNTIYF. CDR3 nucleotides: TGTGCCAGCAGCTTGAGGGGAGCTGGAAACACCATATATTTT.

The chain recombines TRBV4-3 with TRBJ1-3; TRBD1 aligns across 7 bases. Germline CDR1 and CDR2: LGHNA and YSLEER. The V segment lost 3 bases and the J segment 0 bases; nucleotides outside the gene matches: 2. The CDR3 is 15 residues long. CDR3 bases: TGCGCCAGCAGCCAGGGACAGAGCTCTGGAAACACCATATATTTT. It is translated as CASSQGQSSGNTIYF.

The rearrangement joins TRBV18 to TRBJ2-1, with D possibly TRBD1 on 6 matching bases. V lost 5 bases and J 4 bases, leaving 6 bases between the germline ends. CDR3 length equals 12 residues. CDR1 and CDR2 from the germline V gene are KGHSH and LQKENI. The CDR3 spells CASSTGYNEQFF. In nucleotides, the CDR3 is TGTGCCAGCTCAACAGGGTACAATGAGCAGTTCTTC. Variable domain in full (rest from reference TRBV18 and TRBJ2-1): NAGVMQNPRHLVRRRGQEARLRCSPMKGHSHVYWYRQLPEEGLKFMVYLQKENIIDESGMPKERFSAEFPKEGPSILRIQQVVRGDSAAYFCASSTGYNEQFFGPGTRLTVL.

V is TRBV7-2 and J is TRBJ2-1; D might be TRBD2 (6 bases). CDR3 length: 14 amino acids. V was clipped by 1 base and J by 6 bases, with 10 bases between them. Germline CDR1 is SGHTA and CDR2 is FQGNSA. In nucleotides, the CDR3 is TGTGCCAGCAGCTTAGGGGCTAGCGTCAATGAGCAGTTCTTC. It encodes CASSLGASVNEQFF.

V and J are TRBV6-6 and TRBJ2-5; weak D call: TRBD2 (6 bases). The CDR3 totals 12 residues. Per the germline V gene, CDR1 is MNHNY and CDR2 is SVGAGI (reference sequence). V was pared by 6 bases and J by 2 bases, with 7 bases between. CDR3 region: CASRLAQETQYF. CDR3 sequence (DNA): TGTGCCAGCAGGCTAGCGCAAGAGACCCAGTACTTC.

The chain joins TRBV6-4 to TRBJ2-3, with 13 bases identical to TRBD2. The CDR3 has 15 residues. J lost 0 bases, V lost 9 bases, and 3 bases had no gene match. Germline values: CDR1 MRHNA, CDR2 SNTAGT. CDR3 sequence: CARTSGGLSTDTQYF. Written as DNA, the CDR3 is TGTGCCAGGACTAGCGGGGGGCTTAGCACAGATACGCAGTATTTT.

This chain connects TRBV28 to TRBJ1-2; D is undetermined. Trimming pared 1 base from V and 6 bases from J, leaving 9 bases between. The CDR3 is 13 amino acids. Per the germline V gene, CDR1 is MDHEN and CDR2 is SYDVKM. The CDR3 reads CASSLLGPDGYTF. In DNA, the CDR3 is TGTGCCAGCAGTTTATTGGGCCCCGATGGCTACACCTTC.

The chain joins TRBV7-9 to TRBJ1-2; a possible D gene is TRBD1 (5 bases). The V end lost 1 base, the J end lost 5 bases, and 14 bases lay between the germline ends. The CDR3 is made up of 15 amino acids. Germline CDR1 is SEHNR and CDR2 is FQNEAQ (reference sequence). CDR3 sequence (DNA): TGTGCCAGCAGCTTAGGTAGCGGACACGAATATGGCTACACCTTC. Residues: CASSLGSGHEYGYTF.

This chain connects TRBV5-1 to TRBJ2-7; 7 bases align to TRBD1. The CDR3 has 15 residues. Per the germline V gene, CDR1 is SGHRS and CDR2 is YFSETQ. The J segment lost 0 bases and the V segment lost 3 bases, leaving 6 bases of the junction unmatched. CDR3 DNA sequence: TGCGCCAGCAGCTGGGGACAGTACCTCTCCTACGAGCAGTACTTC. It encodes CASSWGQYLSYEQYF.

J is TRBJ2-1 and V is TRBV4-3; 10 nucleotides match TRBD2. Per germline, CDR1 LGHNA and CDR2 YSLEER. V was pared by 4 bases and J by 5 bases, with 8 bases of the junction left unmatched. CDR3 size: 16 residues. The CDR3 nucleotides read TGCGCCAGCAGCCCCGACGGGACTAGCGCACACAATGAGCAGTTCTTC. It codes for CASSPDGTSAHNEQFF.

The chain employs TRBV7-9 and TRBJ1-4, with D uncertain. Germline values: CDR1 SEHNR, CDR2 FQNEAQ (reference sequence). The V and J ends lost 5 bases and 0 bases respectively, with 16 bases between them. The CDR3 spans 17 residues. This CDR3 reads CASSHRPPFTTNEKLFF. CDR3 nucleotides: TGTGCCAGCAGCCACCGGCCTCCCTTTACAACTAATGAAAAACTGTTTTTT.

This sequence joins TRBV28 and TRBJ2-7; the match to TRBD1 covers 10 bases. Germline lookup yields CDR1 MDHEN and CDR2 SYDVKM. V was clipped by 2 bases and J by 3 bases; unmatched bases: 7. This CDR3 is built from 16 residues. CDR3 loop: CASSLPPGQGIYEQYF. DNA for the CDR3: TGTGCCAGCAGTTTACCTCCGGGACAGGGGATCTACGAGCAGTACTTC.

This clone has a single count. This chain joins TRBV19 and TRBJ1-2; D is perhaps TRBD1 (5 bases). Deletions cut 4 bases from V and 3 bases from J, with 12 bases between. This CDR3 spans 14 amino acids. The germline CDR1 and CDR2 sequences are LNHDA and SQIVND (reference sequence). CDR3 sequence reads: CASSNQGTYYGYTF. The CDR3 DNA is TGTGCCAGTAGTAACCAGGGCACCTACTATGGCTACACCTTC. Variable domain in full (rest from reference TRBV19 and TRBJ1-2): DGGITQSPKYLFRKEGQNVTLSCEQNLNHDAMYWYRQDPGQGLRLIYYSQIVNDFQKGDIAEGYSVSREKKESFPLTVTSAQKNPTAFYLCASSNQGTYYGYTFGSGTRLTVV.

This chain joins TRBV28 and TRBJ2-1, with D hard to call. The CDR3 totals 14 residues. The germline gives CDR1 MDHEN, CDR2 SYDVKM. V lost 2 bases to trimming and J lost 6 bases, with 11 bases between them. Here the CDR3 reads CASSLLNLRNEQFF. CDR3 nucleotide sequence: TGTGCCAGCAGTTTACTTAACTTGCGCAATGAGCAGTTCTTC.

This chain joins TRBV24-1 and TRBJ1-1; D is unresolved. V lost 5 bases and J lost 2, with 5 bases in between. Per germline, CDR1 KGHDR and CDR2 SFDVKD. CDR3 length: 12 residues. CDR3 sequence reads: CATSAGNTEAFF. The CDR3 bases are TGTGCCACCAGTGCAGGAAACACTGAAGCTTTCTTT.

Here the CDR3 reads CASSGLAGGDTQYF. CDR3 nucleotide sequence: TGTGCCAGCAGTGGACTAGCGGGAGGAGATACGCAGTATTTT. The chain combines TRBV28 with TRBJ2-3; 14 bases line up with TRBD2. Germline V gives CDR1 MDHEN, CDR2 SYDVKM. This CDR3 region has 14 residues. After removal of 5 bases from V and 5 bases from J, the junction contained 0 bases not matched to a gene.

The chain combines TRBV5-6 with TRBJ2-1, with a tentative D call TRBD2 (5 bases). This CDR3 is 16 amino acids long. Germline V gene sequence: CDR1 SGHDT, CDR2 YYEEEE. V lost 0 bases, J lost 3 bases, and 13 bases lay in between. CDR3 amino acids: CASSLARERFYNEQFF. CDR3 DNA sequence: TGTGCCAGCAGCTTGGCAAGGGAGAGGTTCTACAATGAGCAGTTCTTC.

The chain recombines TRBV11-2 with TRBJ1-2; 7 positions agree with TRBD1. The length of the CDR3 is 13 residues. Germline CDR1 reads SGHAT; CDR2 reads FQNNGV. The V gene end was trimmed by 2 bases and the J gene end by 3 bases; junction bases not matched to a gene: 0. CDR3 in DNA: TGTGCCAGCAGCTTAACAGGGGACTATGGCTACACCTTC. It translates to CASSLTGDYGYTF.

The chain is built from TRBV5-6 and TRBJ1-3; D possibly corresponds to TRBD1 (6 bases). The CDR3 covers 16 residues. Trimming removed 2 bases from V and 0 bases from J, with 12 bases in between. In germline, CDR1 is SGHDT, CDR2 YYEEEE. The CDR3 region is CASSLRGTNSGNTIYF. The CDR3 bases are TGTGCCAGCAGCTTAAGGGGGACTAACTCTGGAAACACCATATATTTT.

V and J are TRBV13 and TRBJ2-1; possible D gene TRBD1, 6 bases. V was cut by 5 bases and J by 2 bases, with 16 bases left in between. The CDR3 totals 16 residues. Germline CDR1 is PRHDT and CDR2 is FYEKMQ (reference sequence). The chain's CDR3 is CASSLPGHQTYNEQFF. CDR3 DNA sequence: TGTGCCAGCAGCCTCCCGGGACACCAAACCTACAATGAGCAGTTCTTC.

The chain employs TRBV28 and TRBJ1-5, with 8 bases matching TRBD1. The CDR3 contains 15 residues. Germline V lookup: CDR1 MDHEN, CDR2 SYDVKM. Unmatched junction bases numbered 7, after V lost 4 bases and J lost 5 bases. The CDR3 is CASSSGQGNDQPQHF. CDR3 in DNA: TGTGCCAGCAGTTCCGGACAGGGAAACGATCAGCCCCAGCATTTT.